What follows are 25 T cell receptor beta chains derived from one specimen sequenced in a study of CD8 T cells in ankylosing spondylitis. General study points: Ankylosing spondylitis blood appeared to be characterized by a TCR beta motif of 8 or 9 highly homologous variants.

These receptors have no known antigen. One entry per CDR3 protein results from TCRdb running MiXCR on the 5' RACE reads. The table lists approximately 500,000 distinct CDR3 sequences, about 13% of them singletons. The sequenced sample consisted of blood, either unsorted or a sorted T cell fraction (not recorded which). These TCRs come from a male donor with ankylosing spondylitis.

The rearrangement joins TRBV20-1 to TRBJ1-1, with D hard to call. V lost 6 bases and J 0 bases, leaving 8 bases between the germline ends. The CDR3 extends over 12 amino acids. From germline, CDR1 is DFQATT and CDR2 SNEGSKA (reference sequence). CDR3 coding DNA: TGCAGTGCCATCACAATGAACACTGAAGCTTTCTTT. Translating it yields CSAITMNTEAFF.

This sequence joins TRBV18 and TRBJ2-7; D possibly corresponds to TRBD2 (5 bases). The CDR3 sequence is 14 residues long. CDR1 and CDR2 from the germline V gene are KGHSH and LQKENI. V was clipped by 0 bases and J by 3 bases, with 9 bases between them. The DNA for the CDR3 is TGTGCCAGCTCACCACCCGTCGGGGTCTACGAGCAGTACTTC. Protein sequence: CASSPPVGVYEQYF.

In this sample, this clonotype turned up a few times. The genes are TRBV5-1 and TRBJ2-3, with 7 bases matching TRBD1. The CDR3 consists of 17 residues. Germline V lookup: CDR1 SGHRS, CDR2 YFSETQ. V shed 5 bases, J shed 2 bases, and the junction held 14 bases outside the gene matches. This chain's CDR3 is CASSLGLPGQSTDTQYF. For the CDR3, the DNA is TGCGCCAGCAGTCTTGGTCTCCCGGGACAGTCCACAGATACGCAGTATTTT. Drawing the rest from reference TRBV5-1 and TRBJ2-3, the complete variable domain is KAGVTQTPRYLIKTRGQQVTLSCSPISGHRSVSWYQQTPGQGLQFLFEYFSETQRNKGNFPGRFSGRQFSNSRSEMNVSTLELGDSALYLCASSLGLPGQSTDTQYFGPGTRLTVL.

The chain has TRBV5-6 and TRBJ2-7; the D gene is possibly TRBD2 (5 bases). Per the germline V gene, CDR1 is SGHDT and CDR2 is YYEEEE. The V end lost 4 bases, the J end lost 5 bases, and 16 bases lay between the germline ends. CDR3 length: 14 amino acids. The CDR3 sequence: CASSIYEGIHEQYF. CDR3 nucleotide sequence: TGTGCCAGCAGCATCTACGAGGGAATTCACGAGCAGTACTTC.

This clonotype occurred many times. The chain links TRBV3-1 to TRBJ1-6, with 9 bases lining up with TRBD1. This CDR3 comprises 17 residues. J gave up 5 bases and V 4 bases, and 9 bases lay outside the gene matches. Per the germline V gene, CDR1 is LGHDT and CDR2 is YNNKEL (reference sequence). In DNA form, the CDR3 reads TGTGCCAGCAGCCGATTCGGACAGGGGAAGAATAATTCACCCCTCCACTTT. Translating gives CASSRFGQGKNNSPLHF. The full variable domain, its missing parts supplied by reference TRBV3-1 and TRBJ1-6, is DTAVSQTPKYLVTQMGNDKSIKCEQNLGHDTMYWYKQDSKKFLKIMFSYNNKELIINETVPNRFSPKSPDKAHLNLHINSLELGDSAVYFCASSRFGQGKNNSPLHFGNGTRLTVT.

This clonotype was recorded many times. The chain has TRBV12-3 or TRBV12-4 and TRBJ2-1; maybe TRBD1 (6 bases). Trimming removed 9 bases from V and 4 bases from J, with 13 bases in between. This CDR3 comprises 13 residues. The CDR3 nucleotides read TGTGCCAGTTCGCAGGGGTATTACAATGAGCAGTTCTTC. It codes for CASSQGYYNEQFF.

This sequence joins TRBV9 and TRBJ2-1; D ambiguous. Germline assignment: CDR1 SGDLS and CDR2 YYNGEE. Trimming stripped 0 bases from V and 6 bases from J, with 7 bases between. The CDR3 contains 13 residues. CDR3 in DNA: TGTGCCAGCAGCGTAGAGGCTCCCAATGAGCAGTTCTTC. Translating gives CASSVEAPNEQFF. Full variable domain (missing parts from reference TRBV9 and TRBJ2-1): DSGVTQTPKHLITATGQRVTLRCSPRSGDLSVYWYQQSLDQGLQFLIQYYNGEERAKGNILERFSAQQFPDLHSELNLSSLELGDSALYFCASSVEAPNEQFFGPGTRLTVL.

This clonotype was recorded a few times. The chain joins TRBV5-1 to TRBJ2-2; 9 bases align to TRBD2. The ends lost 4 bases at V and 8 bases at J; junction bases unmatched: 9. This CDR3 comprises 15 residues. Per germline, CDR1 SGHRS and CDR2 YFSETQ. For the CDR3, the DNA is TGCGCCAGCAGCAACCCTAGCGGGAATCAGGGGGAGCTGTTTTTT. Its translation is CASSNPSGNQGELFF.

This sequence joins TRBV7-8 and TRBJ2-1; 7 bases map to TRBD1. There are 12 residues in the CDR3. V shed 8 bases, J shed 9 bases, and the junction held 7 bases outside the gene matches. The germline V gene has CDR1 SGHVS and CDR2 FQNEAQ. The CDR3: CASSRGQGEQFF. In DNA form, the CDR3 reads TGTGCCAGCTCGAGGGGGCAGGGTGAGCAGTTCTTC.

The chain recombines TRBV20-1 with TRBJ2-7; the match to TRBD2 covers 7 bases. V lost 2 bases to trimming and J lost 7 bases; unmatched junction nucleotides: 11. CDR1 and CDR2 from the germline V gene are DFQATT and SNEGSKA (reference sequence). This CDR3 is 14 amino acids long. Here the CDR3 reads CSARLPAGLREQYF. The CDR3 DNA reads as TGCAGTGCTAGATTGCCAGCGGGATTGAGAGAGCAGTACTTC.

Many counts were recorded for this clonotype. The CDR3 bases are TGCAGCGTCCTGAGGCGGACAGATCTGGATGAGCAGTTCTTC. It codes for CSVLRRTDLDEQFF. The rearrangement uses TRBV29-1 and TRBJ2-1, with D perhaps TRBD1 (6 bases). V was cut by 6 bases and J by 8 bases, with 20 bases left in between. The CDR3 length is 14 residues. CDR1 is SQVTM and CDR2 is ANQGSEA in the germline V gene.

The rearrangement uses TRBV18 and TRBJ2-3; possible D gene TRBD1, 6 bases. Trimming removed 1 base from V and 6 bases from J, with 17 bases in between. The CDR3 has 16 amino acids. Per the germline V gene, CDR1 is KGHSH and CDR2 is LQKENI. CDR3 sequence: CASSPLPLGQSDTQYF. For the CDR3, the DNA is TGTGCCAGCTCACCACTCCCTCTTGGACAGTCGGATACGCAGTATTTT.

The V call is TRBV20-1, the J call TRBJ1-5; D unclear. V was pared by 4 bases and J by 2 bases, with 9 bases between. Germline lookup yields CDR1 DFQATT and CDR2 SNEGSKA (reference sequence). The CDR3 is 13 amino acids. CDR3 nucleotide sequence: TGCAGTGCTACCACCTTGGGCAATCAGCCCCAGCATTTT. Protein: CSATTLGNQPQHF.

This clonotype was seen a few times. The chain uses TRBV12-3 or TRBV12-4 and TRBJ2-2; D not resolved. Deletions cut 4 bases from V and 6 bases from J, with 9 bases between. This CDR3 is built from 13 residues. The CDR3 loop reads CASSSSWAGELFF. In DNA form, the CDR3 reads TGTGCCAGCAGTTCCTCTTGGGCCGGGGAGCTGTTTTTT.

This clonotype was found a few times. The chain employs TRBV3-1 and TRBJ1-2, with unresolved D. The V end lost 2 bases, the J end lost 2 bases, and 9 bases lay between the germline ends. This CDR3 has 14 amino acids. Germline CDR1 LGHDT, CDR2 YNNKEL (reference sequence). CDR3 nucleotide sequence: TGTGCCAGCAGCCAACTGACGGGGAACTATGGCTACACCTTC. It specifies CASSQLTGNYGYTF.

The V and J genes are TRBV7-8 and TRBJ2-2; 8 bases are shared with TRBD1. Germline assignment: CDR1 SGHVS and CDR2 FQNEAQ. The CDR3 has 15 amino acids. The J segment lost 3 bases and the V segment lost 3 bases, leaving 3 bases of the junction unmatched. The CDR3 nucleotides are TGTGCCAGCAGCTTCTACAGGGGGGACACCGGGGAGCTGTTTTTT. Amino acids: CASSFYRGDTGELFF.

The V call is TRBV24-1, the J call TRBJ2-7, with D unresolved. Germline values: CDR1 KGHDR, CDR2 SFDVKD. There are 12 residues in the CDR3. Trimming took off 10 bases at V and 3 bases at J, with 12 bases between the two ends. The DNA for the CDR3 is TGTGCCACTGAAGGACGGAGCTACGAGCAGTACTTC. Protein product: CATEGRSYEQYF.

The rearrangement uses TRBV19 and TRBJ2-3; TRBD2 is a possible D gene (6 bases). Germline assignment: CDR1 LNHDA and CDR2 SQIVND (reference sequence). Trimming pared 7 bases from V and 5 bases from J, leaving 22 bases between. The CDR3 has 16 residues. CDR3 DNA: TGTGCCAGTACCCCTCGCGGGAAAGGACTGGGAGATACGCAGTATTTT. Protein product: CASTPRGKGLGDTQYF.

This clonotype was observed at least ten times. The J gene is TRBJ2-3, the V gene TRBV12-3 or TRBV12-4; D perhaps matches TRBD2 (6 bases). The CDR3 has 14 amino acids. V lost 5 bases and J lost 1, with 10 bases in between. CDR3 DNA: TGTGCCAGCAGTCCGGGACTGGGCACAGATACGCAGTATTTT. The encoded protein is CASSPGLGTDTQYF.

The rearrangement joins TRBV18 to TRBJ2-7; 8 nucleotides align to TRBD1. V was clipped by 6 bases and J by 3 bases; unmatched bases: 4. The germline gives CDR1 KGHSH, CDR2 LQKENI. The length of the CDR3 is 13 residues. CDR3 DNA sequence: TGTGCCAGCTCGTCCGGGACAGGCTACGAGCAGTACTTC. This sequence encodes CASSSGTGYEQYF.

This chain links TRBV18 with TRBJ2-5; D uncertain. The V gene lost 2 bases and the J gene lost 0 bases, with 7 bases spanning the gap. CDR1 KGHSH and CDR2 LQKENI come from the germline V gene. The CDR3 spans 14 residues. The CDR3 loop reads CASSPLGYQETQYF. As DNA, the CDR3 is TGTGCCAGCTCACCATTGGGGTACCAAGAGACCCAGTACTTC. Using reference TRBV18 and TRBJ2-5 for the parts outside the CDR3, the full variable domain is NAGVMQNPRHLVRRRGQEARLRCSPMKGHSHVYWYRQLPEEGLKFMVYLQKENIIDESGMPKERFSAEFPKEGPSILRIQQVVRGDSAAYFCASSPLGYQETQYFGPGTRLLVL.

This clonotype has more than one count but fewer than ten. Here the CDR3 reads CASSARTARNTEAFF. The CDR3 DNA follows: TGTGCCAGCAGTGCCCGGACAGCCAGGAACACTGAAGCTTTCTTT. The chain links TRBV12-3 or TRBV12-4 to TRBJ1-1; D is perhaps TRBD1 (6 bases). The V and J ends lost 5 bases and 1 base respectively, with 14 bases between them. CDR3 length equals 15 residues.

Only a few counts were recorded for this clonotype. The chain carries TRBV24-1 and TRBJ2-1, with D possibly called TRBD1 or TRBD2 (7 bases each). This CDR3 spans 17 amino acids. The germline V and J ends were trimmed by 4 bases and 3 bases, with 18 bases remaining between them. Germline loops: CDR1 KGHDR, CDR2 SFDVKD. The CDR3 nucleotides read TGTGCCACCAGTGACCCACGGGGGGACAGAGTCTACAATGAGCAGTTCTTC. Amino acid sequence: CATSDPRGDRVYNEQFF.

The chain has TRBV4-2 and TRBJ2-7; D not certain. CDR1 is LGHNA, CDR2 YNFKEQ, per germline. Trimming left V 1 base short and J 2 bases short, with 12 bases between. This CDR3 has 15 residues. The CDR3 loop reads CASSQGYHGAYEQYF. For the CDR3, the DNA is TGTGCCAGCAGCCAAGGGTATCATGGGGCCTACGAGCAGTACTTC.

This sequence joins TRBV9 and TRBJ1-2; D is perhaps TRBD1 (5 bases). The CDR3 runs 14 residues. Trimming left V 1 base short and J 8 bases short, with 15 bases between. Germline V gene sequence: CDR1 SGDLS, CDR2 YYNGEE. The CDR3 spells CASSVYRAGQGYTF. In nucleotides, the CDR3 is TGTGCCAGCAGCGTATATCGGGCAGGGCAAGGCTACACCTTC.